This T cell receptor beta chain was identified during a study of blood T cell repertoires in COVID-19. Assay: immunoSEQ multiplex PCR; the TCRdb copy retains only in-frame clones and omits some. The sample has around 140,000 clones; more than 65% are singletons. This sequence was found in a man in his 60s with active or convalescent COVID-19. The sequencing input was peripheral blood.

The CDR3 is CASSLGGATQYF. In DNA form, the CDR3 reads TGTGCCAGCAGTCTAGGCGGTGCGACCCAGTACTTC. The chain couples TRBV25-1 to TRBJ2-5; D is undetermined. The CDR3 covers 12 residues. Germline CDR1 reads MGHDK; CDR2 reads SYGVNS. Trimming stripped 5 bases from V and 7 bases from J, with 11 bases between. The full variable domain, completed using reference TRBV25-1 and TRBJ2-5, is EADIYQTPRYLVIGTGKKITLECSQTMGHDKMYWYQQDPGMELHLIHYSYGVNSTEKGDLSSESTVSRIRTEHFPLTLESARPSHTSQYLCASSLGGATQYFGPGTRLLVL.